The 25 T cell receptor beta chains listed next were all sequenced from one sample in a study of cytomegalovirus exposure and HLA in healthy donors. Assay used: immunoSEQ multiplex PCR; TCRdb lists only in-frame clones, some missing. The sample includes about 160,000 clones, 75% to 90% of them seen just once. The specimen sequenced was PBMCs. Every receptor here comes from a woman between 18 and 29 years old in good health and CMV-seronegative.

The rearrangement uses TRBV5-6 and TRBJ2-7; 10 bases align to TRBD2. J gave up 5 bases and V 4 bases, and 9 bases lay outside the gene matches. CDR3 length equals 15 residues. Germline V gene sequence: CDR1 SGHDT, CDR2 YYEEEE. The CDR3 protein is CASSRLAGASNEQYF. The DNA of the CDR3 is TGTGCCAGCAGCCGTCTAGCGGGAGCCAGCAACGAGCAGTACTTC.

CDR3 in amino acids: CASRCGGPLTYSNQPQHF. The CDR3, as DNA: TGTGCAAGTCGCTGCGGGGGCCCTCTCACCTATAGCAATCAGCCCCAGCATTTT. V is TRBV12-2 and J is TRBJ1-5. TRBV12-2 is an annotated pseudogene. The CDR3 loop spans 18 amino acids.

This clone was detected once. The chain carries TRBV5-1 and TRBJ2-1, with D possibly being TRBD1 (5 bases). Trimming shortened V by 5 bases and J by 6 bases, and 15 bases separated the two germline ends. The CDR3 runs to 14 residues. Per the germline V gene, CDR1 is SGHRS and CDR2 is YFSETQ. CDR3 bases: TGCGCCAGCAGTTGGGGCCTTGGGGCCAATGAGCAGTTCTTC. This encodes CASSWGLGANEQFF.

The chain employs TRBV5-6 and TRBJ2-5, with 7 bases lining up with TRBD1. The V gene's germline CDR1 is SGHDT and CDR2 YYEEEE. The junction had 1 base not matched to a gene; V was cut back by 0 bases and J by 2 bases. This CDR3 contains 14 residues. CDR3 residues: CASSLVGQQETQYF. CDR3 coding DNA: TGTGCCAGCAGCTTGGTGGGACAGCAAGAGACCCAGTACTTC.

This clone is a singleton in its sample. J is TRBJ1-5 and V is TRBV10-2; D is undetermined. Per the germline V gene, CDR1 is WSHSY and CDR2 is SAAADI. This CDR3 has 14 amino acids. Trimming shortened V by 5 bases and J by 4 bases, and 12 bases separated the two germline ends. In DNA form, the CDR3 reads TGCGCCAGCAGTAGCTCTCTCATAAATCAGCCCCAGCATTTT. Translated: CASSSSLINQPQHF.

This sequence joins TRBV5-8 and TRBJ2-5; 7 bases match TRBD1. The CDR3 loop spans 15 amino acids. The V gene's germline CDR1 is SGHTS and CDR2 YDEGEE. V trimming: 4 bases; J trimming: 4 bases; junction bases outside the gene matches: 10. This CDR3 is CASSQPGTERETQYF. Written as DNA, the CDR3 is TGTGCCAGCAGCCAACCCGGGACAGAAAGAGAGACCCAGTACTTC.

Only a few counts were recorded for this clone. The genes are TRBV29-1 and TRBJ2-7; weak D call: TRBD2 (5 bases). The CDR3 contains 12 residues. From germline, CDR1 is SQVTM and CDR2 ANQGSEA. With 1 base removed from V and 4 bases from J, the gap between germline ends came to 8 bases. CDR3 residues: CSVEAGTYEQYF. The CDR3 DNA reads TGCAGCGTTGAAGCGGGAACATACGAGCAGTACTTC.

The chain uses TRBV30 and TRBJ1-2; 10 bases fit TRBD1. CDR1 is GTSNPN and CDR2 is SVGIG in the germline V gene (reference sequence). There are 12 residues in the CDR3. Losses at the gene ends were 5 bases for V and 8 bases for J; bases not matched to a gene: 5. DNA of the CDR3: TGTGCCTGGGGGGGACAGGGGATCGGCTACACCTTC. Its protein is CAWGGQGIGYTF.

CDR3 in amino acids: CASSVRKNYNEQFF. CDR3 in DNA: TGTGCCAGCAGTGTGAGGAAAAACTACAATGAGCAGTTCTTC. J is TRBJ2-1 and V is TRBV6-1; D ambiguous. V gave up 4 bases and J gave up 3 bases, with 10 bases separating them. The CDR3 loop spans 14 amino acids. The germline CDR1 and CDR2 sequences are MNHNS and SASEGT.

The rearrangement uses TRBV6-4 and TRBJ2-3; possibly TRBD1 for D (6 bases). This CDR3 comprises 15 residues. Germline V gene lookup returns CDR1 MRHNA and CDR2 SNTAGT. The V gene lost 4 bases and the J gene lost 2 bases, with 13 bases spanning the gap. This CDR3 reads CASSAGVGNTDTQYF. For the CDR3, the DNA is TGTGCCAGCAGTGCAGGGGTCGGTAACACAGATACGCAGTATTTT.

The CDR3 nucleotides read TGCAGCGTTGGGGGGACTAGCGGGAGTGGGTACGAGCAGTACTTC. Translating it yields CSVGGTSGSGYEQYF. The rearrangement uses TRBV29-1 and TRBJ2-7, with 14 bases that match TRBD2. The CDR3 is 15 amino acids. Per germline, CDR1 SQVTM and CDR2 ANQGSEA. V was clipped by 4 bases and J by 4 bases; unmatched bases: 6.

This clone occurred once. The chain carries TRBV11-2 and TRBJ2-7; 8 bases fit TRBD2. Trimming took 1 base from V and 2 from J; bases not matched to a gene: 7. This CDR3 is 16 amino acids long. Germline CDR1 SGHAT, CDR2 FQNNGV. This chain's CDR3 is CASSLAPSGPTYEQYF. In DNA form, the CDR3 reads TGTGCCAGCAGCTTAGCCCCTAGCGGGCCGACCTACGAGCAGTACTTC.

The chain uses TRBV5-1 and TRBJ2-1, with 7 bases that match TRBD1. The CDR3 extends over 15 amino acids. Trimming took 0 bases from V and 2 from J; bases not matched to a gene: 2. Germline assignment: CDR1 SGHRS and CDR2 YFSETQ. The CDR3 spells CASSLDRGAYNEQFF. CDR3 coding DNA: TGCGCCAGCAGCTTGGACAGGGGCGCCTACAATGAGCAGTTCTTC.

DNA for the CDR3: TGTGCCAGCACCTTCCGGATGGGGGCTCGGGAGACCCAGTACTTC. Protein product: CASTFRMGARETQYF. The rearrangement uses TRBV7-6 and TRBJ2-5; tentatively, D is TRBD1 (6 bases). CDR1 is SGHVS and CDR2 is FNYEAQ in the germline V gene. Between the trimmed V and J ends, which lost 7 bases and 5 bases, there was a span of 20 bases. The CDR3 consists of 15 residues.

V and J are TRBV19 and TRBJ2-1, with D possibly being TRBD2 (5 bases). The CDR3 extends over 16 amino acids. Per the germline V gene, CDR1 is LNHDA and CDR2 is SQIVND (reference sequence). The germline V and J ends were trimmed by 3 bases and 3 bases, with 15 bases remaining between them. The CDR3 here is CASSIHAGRVYNEQFF. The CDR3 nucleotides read TGTGCCAGTAGTATTCATGCTGGGAGAGTCTACAATGAGCAGTTCTTC.

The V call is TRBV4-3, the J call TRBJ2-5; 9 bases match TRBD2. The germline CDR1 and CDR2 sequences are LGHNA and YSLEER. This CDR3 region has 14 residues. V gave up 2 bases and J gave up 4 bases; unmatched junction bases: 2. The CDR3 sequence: CASSQRGRGETQYF. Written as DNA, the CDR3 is TGCGCCAGCAGCCAACGCGGGAGGGGAGAGACCCAGTACTTC.

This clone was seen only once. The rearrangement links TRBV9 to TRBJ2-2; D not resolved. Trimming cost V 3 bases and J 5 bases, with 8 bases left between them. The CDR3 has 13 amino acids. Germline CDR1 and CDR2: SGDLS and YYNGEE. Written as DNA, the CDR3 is TGTGCCAGCAGCGAAAGGAGAACCGGGGAGCTGTTTTTT. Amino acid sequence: CASSERRTGELFF.

The CDR3 loop reads CASSPGFNYGYTF. DNA for the CDR3: TGTGCCAGCAGTCCAGGGTTTAACTATGGCTACACCTTC. The chain is built from TRBV7-9 and TRBJ1-2, with a tentative D call TRBD1 (5 bases). V was cut by 6 bases and J by 1 base, with 9 bases left in between. The CDR3 is made up of 13 amino acids. Germline CDR1 and CDR2: SEHNR and FQNEAQ (reference sequence).

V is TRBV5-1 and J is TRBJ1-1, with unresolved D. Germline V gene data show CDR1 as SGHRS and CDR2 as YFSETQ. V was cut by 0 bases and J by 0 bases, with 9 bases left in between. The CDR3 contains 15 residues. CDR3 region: CASSLVGPMNTEAFF. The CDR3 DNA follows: TGCGCCAGCAGCTTGGTGGGCCCCATGAACACTGAAGCTTTCTTT.

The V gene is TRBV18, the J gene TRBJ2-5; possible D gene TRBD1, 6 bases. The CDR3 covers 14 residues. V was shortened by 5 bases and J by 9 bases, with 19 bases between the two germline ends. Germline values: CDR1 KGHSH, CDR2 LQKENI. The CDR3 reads CASSSGTPPAPQYF. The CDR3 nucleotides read TGTGCCAGCTCATCCGGGACACCTCCGGCGCCCCAGTACTTC.

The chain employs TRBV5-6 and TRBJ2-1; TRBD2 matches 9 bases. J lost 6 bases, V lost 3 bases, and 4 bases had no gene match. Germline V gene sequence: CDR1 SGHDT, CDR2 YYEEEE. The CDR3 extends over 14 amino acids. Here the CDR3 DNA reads TGTGCCAGCAGCTGGGGACTAGCCTCCAATGAGCAGTTCTTC. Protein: CASSWGLASNEQFF.

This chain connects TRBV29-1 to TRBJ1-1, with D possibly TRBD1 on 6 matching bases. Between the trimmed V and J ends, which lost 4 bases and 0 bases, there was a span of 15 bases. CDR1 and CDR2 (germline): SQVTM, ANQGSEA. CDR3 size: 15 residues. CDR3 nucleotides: TGCAGCGTTGCAGAAACGGGGACAATGAACACTGAAGCTTTCTTT. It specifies CSVAETGTMNTEAFF.

CDR3 sequence (DNA): TGCGCCAGCAGCCAGGCCCCCCTAGAGACCCAGTACTTC. Translating gives CASSQAPLETQYF. V is TRBV4-1 and J is TRBJ2-5; D not resolved. The germline gives CDR1 MGHRA, CDR2 YSYEKL. The CDR3 loop spans 13 amino acids. Trimming took 3 bases from V and 4 from J, leaving 9 bases between them.

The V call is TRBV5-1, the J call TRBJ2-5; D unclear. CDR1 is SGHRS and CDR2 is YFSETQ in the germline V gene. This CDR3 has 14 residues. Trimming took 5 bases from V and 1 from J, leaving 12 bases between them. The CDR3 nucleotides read TGCGCCAGCAGGGCAGGAACACCCCAAGAGACCCAGTACTTC. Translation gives CASRAGTPQETQYF.

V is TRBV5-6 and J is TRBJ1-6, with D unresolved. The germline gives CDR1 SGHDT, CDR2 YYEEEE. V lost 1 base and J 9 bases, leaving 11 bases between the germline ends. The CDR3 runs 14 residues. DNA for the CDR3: TGTGCCAGCAGCTTGAAGACTAACTTTTCACCCCTCCACTTT. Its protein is CASSLKTNFSPLHF.